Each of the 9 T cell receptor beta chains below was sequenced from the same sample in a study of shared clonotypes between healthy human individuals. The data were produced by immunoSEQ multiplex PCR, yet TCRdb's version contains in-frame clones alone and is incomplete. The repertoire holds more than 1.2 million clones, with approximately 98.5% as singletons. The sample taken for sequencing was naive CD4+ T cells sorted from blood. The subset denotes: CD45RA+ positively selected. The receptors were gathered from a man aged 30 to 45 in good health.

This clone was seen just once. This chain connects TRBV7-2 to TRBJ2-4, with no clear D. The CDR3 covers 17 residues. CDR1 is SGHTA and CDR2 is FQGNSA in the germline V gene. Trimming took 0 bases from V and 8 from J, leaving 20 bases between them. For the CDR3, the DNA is TGTGCCAGCAGCTTAGCGATCTTTGGAGTTGGAGTGGACATTCAGTACTTC. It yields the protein CASSLAIFGVGVDIQYF. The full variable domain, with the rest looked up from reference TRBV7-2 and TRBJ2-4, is GAGVSQSPSNKVTEKGKDVELRCDPISGHTALYWYRQSLGQGLEFLIYFQGNSAPDKSGLPSDRFSAERTGGSVSTLTIQRTQQEDSAVYLCASSLAIFGVGVDIQYFGAGTRLSVL.

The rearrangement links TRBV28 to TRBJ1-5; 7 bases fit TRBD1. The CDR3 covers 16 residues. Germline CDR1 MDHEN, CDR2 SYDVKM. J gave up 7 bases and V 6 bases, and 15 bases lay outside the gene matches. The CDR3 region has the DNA TGTGCCAGCAGCCGCCTACATGGGACAGACAACCAGCCCCAGCATTTT. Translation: CASSRLHGTDNQPQHF.

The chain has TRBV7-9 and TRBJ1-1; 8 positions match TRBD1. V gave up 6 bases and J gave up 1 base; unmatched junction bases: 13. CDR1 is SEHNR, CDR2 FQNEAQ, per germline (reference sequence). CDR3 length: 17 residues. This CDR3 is CASRPLQGTGENTEAFF. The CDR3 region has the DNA TGTGCCAGCAGACCTCTCCAGGGGACAGGTGAGAACACTGAAGCTTTCTTT.

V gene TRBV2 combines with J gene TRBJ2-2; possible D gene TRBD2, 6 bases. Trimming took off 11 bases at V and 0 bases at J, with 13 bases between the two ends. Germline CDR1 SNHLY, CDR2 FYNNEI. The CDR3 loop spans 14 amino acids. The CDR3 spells CAGTRLANTGELFF. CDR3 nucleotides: TGTGCCGGAACGAGACTAGCGAACACCGGGGAGCTGTTTTTT.

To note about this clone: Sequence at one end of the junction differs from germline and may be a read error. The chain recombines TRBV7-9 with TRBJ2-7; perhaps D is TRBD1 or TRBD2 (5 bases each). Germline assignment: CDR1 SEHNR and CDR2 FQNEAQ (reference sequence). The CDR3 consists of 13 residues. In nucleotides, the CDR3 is TGTGCCAGCAGCTTAATGGGGGACGGACCAGAGGCCTTC. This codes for CASSLMGDGPEAF.

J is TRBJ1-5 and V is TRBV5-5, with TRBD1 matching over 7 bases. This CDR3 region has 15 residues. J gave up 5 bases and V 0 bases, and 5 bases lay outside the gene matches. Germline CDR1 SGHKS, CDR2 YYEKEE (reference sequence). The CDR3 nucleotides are TGTGCCAGCAGCTTGGGGGACAGATCTGATCAGCCCCAGCATTTT. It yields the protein CASSLGDRSDQPQHF. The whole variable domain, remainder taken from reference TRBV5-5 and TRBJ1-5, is DAGVTQSPTHLIKTRGQQVTLRCSPISGHKSVSWYQQVLGQGPQFIFQYYEKEERGRGNFPDRFSARQFPNYSSELNVNALLLGDSALYLCASSLGDRSDQPQHFGDGTRLSIL.

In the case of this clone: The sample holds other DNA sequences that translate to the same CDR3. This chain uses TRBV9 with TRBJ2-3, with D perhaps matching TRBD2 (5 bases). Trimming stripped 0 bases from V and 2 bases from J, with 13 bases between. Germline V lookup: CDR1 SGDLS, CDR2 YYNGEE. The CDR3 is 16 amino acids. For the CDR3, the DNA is TGTGCCAGCAGCGTAGGGTCGAGCGGCTACACAGATACGCAGTATTTT. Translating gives CASSVGSSGYTDTQYF.

The CDR3 bases are TGCAGCGCCGGGGGTGTACAGACTGAAGCTTTCTTT. Its translation is CSAGGVQTEAFF. The rearrangement links TRBV29-1 to TRBJ1-1, with a tentative D call TRBD1 (5 bases). This CDR3 region has 12 residues. Per germline, CDR1 SQVTM and CDR2 ANQGSEA. The ends were cut back, 7 bases at V and 5 bases at J, with 14 bases in the middle. The entire variable domain, with the rest obtained from reference TRBV29-1 and TRBJ1-1, is as follows: SAVISQKPSRDICQRGTSLTIQCQVDSQVTMMFWYRQQPGQSLTLIATANQGSEATYESGFVIDKFPISRPNLTFSTLTVSNMSPEDSSIYLCSAGGVQTEAFFGQGTRLTVV.

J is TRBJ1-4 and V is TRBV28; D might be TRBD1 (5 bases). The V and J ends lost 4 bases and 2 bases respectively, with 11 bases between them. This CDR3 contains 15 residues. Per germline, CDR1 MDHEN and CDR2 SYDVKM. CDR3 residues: CASSSSGSTNEKLFF. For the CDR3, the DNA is TGTGCCAGCAGTTCATCAGGGAGCACTAATGAAAAACTGTTTTTT.